This entry lists 21 T cell receptor beta chains sequenced from one sample in a study of T cell responses to AZD1222 COVID-19 vaccine. Libraries were prepared by immunoSEQ multiplex PCR; TCRdb keeps only in-frame clonotypes and omits some of them. This table has more than 95,000 clones, approximately 90% appearing once. This specimen was peripheral blood, taken 28 days after the second AZD1222 dose. The receptors originated from an adult who received the AZD1222 COVID-19 vaccine.

The genes are TRBV6-4 and TRBJ2-3; D unresolved. The CDR3 runs to 16 residues. Trimming took off 0 bases at V and 0 bases at J, with 10 bases between the two ends. Germline V gives CDR1 MRHNA, CDR2 SNTAGT. CDR3 bases: TGTGCCAGCAGTGACTCAGGCGGCCCTAGCACAGATACGCAGTATTTT. Protein sequence: CASSDSGGPSTDTQYF.

Points on this clone: The junction departs from the called germline gene at one end, perhaps through a read error. The J gene is TRBJ2-7, the V gene TRBV9; TRBD2 aligns across 13 bases. The CDR3 is 15 amino acids. Germline lookup yields CDR1 SGDLS and CDR2 YYNGEE. The CDR3 spells CANSQGLAGPYEQYF. For the CDR3, the DNA is TGTGCCAACAGCCAGGGACTAGCGGGACCCTACGAGCAGTACTTC.

This sequence joins TRBV7-9 and TRBJ1-3, with TRBD1 matching over 8 bases. V gave up 4 bases and J gave up 1 base; unmatched junction bases: 6. This CDR3 spans 16 amino acids. CDR1 is SEHNR and CDR2 is FQNEAQ in the germline V gene (reference sequence). CDR3 sequence reads: CASSYRQGPSGNTIYF. The CDR3 nucleotides are TGTGCCAGCAGCTACCGACAGGGGCCTTCTGGAAACACCATATATTTT. The whole variable domain, filled in from reference TRBV7-9 and TRBJ1-3, reads DTGVSQNPRHKITKRGQNVTFRCDPISEHNRLYWYRQTLGQGPEFLTYFQNEAQLEKSRLLSDRFSAERPKGSFSTLEIQRTEQGDSAMYLCASSYRQGPSGNTIYFGEGSWLTVV.

This sequence joins TRBV30 and TRBJ1-1; weak D call: TRBD1 (6 bases). V lost 4 bases and J 8 bases, leaving 23 bases between the germline ends. This CDR3 spans 15 amino acids. The germline V gene encodes CDR1 GTSNPN and CDR2 SVGIG (reference sequence). The CDR3 DNA sequence: TGTGCCTGGACTAATCAGGGACAAGGCCGTCGAGAAGCTTTCTTT. It specifies CAWTNQGQGRREAFF.

This clone was seen a single time. J is TRBJ2-7 and V is TRBV28; TRBD1 might be the D (6 bases). Germline V gives CDR1 MDHEN, CDR2 SYDVKM. V gave up 7 bases and J gave up 0 bases, with 10 bases separating them. There are 13 residues in the CDR3. The DNA of the CDR3 is TGTGCCAGCATACAGGGCAGCTCCTACGAGCAGTACTTC. This sequence encodes CASIQGSSYEQYF.

CDR3 in DNA: TGCGCCAGCAGCTTGGTCGCCCCTGGGGCCAACGTCCTGACTTTC. It translates to CASSLVAPGANVLTF. The J gene is TRBJ2-6, the V gene TRBV5-1, with unresolved D. The germline CDR1 and CDR2 sequences are SGHRS and YFSETQ. The CDR3 runs to 15 residues. V was shortened by 0 bases and J by 2 bases, with 6 bases between the two germline ends. The full variable domain, completed using reference TRBV5-1 and TRBJ2-6, is KAGVTQTPRYLIKTRGQQVTLSCSPISGHRSVSWYQQTPGQGLQFLFEYFSETQRNKGNFPGRFSGRQFSNSRSEMNVSTLELGDSALYLCASSLVAPGANVLTFGAGSRLTVL.

The CDR3 region has the DNA TGTGCCAGCAGCCTTGGCAGGGGGCTAGGTGGCTACACCTTC. Translated: CASSLGRGLGGYTF. The gene calls are TRBV5-6 and TRBJ1-2; 8 positions match TRBD1. Germline V gene sequence: CDR1 SGHDT, CDR2 YYEEEE. This CDR3 is 14 amino acids long. V lost 4 bases, J lost 7 bases, and 9 bases stayed unmatched.

The chain joins TRBV11-2 to TRBJ1-1; no definite D call. There are 13 residues in the CDR3. Per germline, CDR1 SGHAT and CDR2 FQNNGV. Trimming left V 5 bases short and J 5 bases short, with 12 bases between. CDR3 nucleotide sequence: TGTGCCAGCAGCAGAGAGCCGTGGACTGAAGCTTTCTTT. Encoded protein: CASSREPWTEAFF.

In its sample, this clone was seen once. The CDR3 sequence: CAISEPGQHQPQHF. CDR3 sequence (DNA): TGTGCCATCAGTGAGCCGGGACAGCATCAGCCCCAGCATTTT. The V and J genes are TRBV10-3 and TRBJ1-5; 7 nucleotides agree with TRBD1. Germline CDR1 ENHRY, CDR2 SYGVKD. V lost 2 bases, J lost 5 bases, and 3 bases stayed unmatched. This CDR3 comprises 14 residues.

The chain combines TRBV30 with TRBJ2-7; tentative D call: TRBD1 (6 bases). V was shortened by 2 bases and J by 6 bases, with 8 bases between the two germline ends. The CDR3 extends over 11 amino acids. Germline CDR1 GTSNPN, CDR2 SVGIG (reference sequence). This CDR3 reads CAWSRQVEQYF. The CDR3 coding sequence is TGTGCCTGGAGTAGACAGGTCGAGCAGTACTTC.

J is TRBJ1-2 and V is TRBV19; 7 nucleotides match TRBD1. The V gene end was trimmed by 1 base and the J gene end by 0 bases; junction bases not matched to a gene: 11. The CDR3 consists of 18 residues. CDR1 LNHDA and CDR2 SQIVND come from the germline V gene (reference sequence). The CDR3 protein is CASSIGLKGDRPNYGYTF. The CDR3 nucleotides are TGTGCCAGTAGTATAGGTCTAAAGGGGGACAGACCTAACTATGGCTACACCTTC.

The V gene is TRBV15, the J gene TRBJ1-5; no clear D. CDR3 length equals 13 residues. V dropped 6 bases and J dropped 4 bases, with 10 bases sitting between them. Germline values: CDR1 LNHNV, CDR2 YYDKDF (reference sequence). CDR3 coding DNA: TGTGCCACCAGTCAGGACCGAAATCAGCCCCAGCATTTT. As protein: CATSQDRNQPQHF. Variable domain in full (rest from reference TRBV15 and TRBJ1-5): DAMVIQNPRYQVTQFGKPVTLSCSQTLNHNVMYWYQQKSSQAPKLLFHYYDKDFNNEADTPDNFQSRRPNTSFCFLDIRSPGLGDTAMYLCATSQDRNQPQHFGDGTRLSIL.

The J gene is TRBJ1-1, the V gene TRBV7-2; D remains unclear. The V end lost 3 bases, the J end lost 2 bases, and 13 bases lay between the germline ends. The length of the CDR3 is 15 residues. Germline CDR1 is SGHTA and CDR2 is FQGNSA. CDR3 region: CASSFRPVINTEAFF. The CDR3 DNA reads TGTGCCAGCAGCTTTCGCCCAGTAATTAACACTGAAGCTTTCTTT.

The gene calls are TRBV9 and TRBJ1-1; D remains ambiguous. The germline V and J ends were trimmed by 3 bases and 1 base, with 7 bases remaining between them. The CDR3 loop spans 13 amino acids. The germline V gene has CDR1 SGDLS and CDR2 YYNGEE. The CDR3 nucleotides are TGTGCCAGCAGCGGCCCAGGGAACACTGAAGCTTTCTTT. Its translation: CASSGPGNTEAFF.

The V gene is TRBV5-4, the J gene TRBJ2-2; 7 positions match TRBD2. The CDR3 extends over 18 amino acids. Germline lookup yields CDR1 SGHNT and CDR2 YYREEE (reference sequence). The trim removed 3 bases at V and 5 bases at J, leaving 16 bases unmatched. The chain's CDR3 is CASSWGPGLVGGTGELFF. For the CDR3, the DNA is TGTGCCAGCAGCTGGGGCCCCGGACTAGTTGGTGGGACCGGGGAGCTGTTTTTT.

The chain uses TRBV6-5 and TRBJ2-3; D remains unclear. Germline-derived CDR1 and CDR2 are MNHEY and SVGAGI. Trimming pared 2 bases from V and 5 bases from J, leaving 11 bases between. The CDR3 is 14 amino acids. Here the CDR3 DNA reads TGTGCCAGCAGTTACGGCCAGGTAGAAGATACGCAGTATTTT. As protein: CASSYGQVEDTQYF.

This rearrangement joins TRBV13 to TRBJ1-6; 7 bases match TRBD1. The germline V gene has CDR1 PRHDT and CDR2 FYEKMQ (reference sequence). The CDR3 has 15 amino acids. Trimming cost V 3 bases and J 7 bases; bases outside gene matches: 6. The DNA of the CDR3 is TGTGCCAGCAGCTTGTCTTCAGGGGGGAATTCACCCCTCCACTTT. Translation gives CASSLSSGGNSPLHF.

V usage is TRBV19 and J usage is TRBJ2-6, with a possible D match to TRBD2 (7 bases). Germline CDR1 LNHDA, CDR2 SQIVND (reference sequence). V was trimmed by 8 bases and J by 4 bases, leaving 15 bases between them. The CDR3 is 15 residues long. Written as DNA, the CDR3 is TGTGCCAGTGACATAGGGGGGGTCGGGGCCAACGTCCTGACTTTC. It encodes CASDIGGVGANVLTF.

The chain links TRBV19 to TRBJ2-1; TRBD1 matches at 7 bases. Germline V gene sequence: CDR1 LNHDA, CDR2 SQIVND (reference sequence). J was trimmed by 9 bases and V by 4 bases; bases with no gene match: 12. This CDR3 region has 15 residues. The DNA of the CDR3 is TGTGCCAGTAGTAGAGGGGGACAGAGAAATGCTGAGCAGTTCTTC. Translated: CASSRGGQRNAEQFF.

The V gene is TRBV7-9, the J gene TRBJ1-4; unclear D gene. Deletions cut 4 bases from V and 5 bases from J, with 8 bases between. The germline V gene has CDR1 SEHNR and CDR2 FQNEAQ (reference sequence). The CDR3 has 13 residues. CDR3 DNA: TGTGCCAGCAGCTCGTTTACGAATGAAAAACTGTTTTTT. This encodes CASSSFTNEKLFF. The full variable domain, rest sourced from reference TRBV7-9 and TRBJ1-4, is DTGVSQNPRHKITKRGQNVTFRCDPISEHNRLYWYRQTLGQGPEFLTYFQNEAQLEKSRLLSDRFSAERPKGSFSTLEIQRTEQGDSAMYLCASSSFTNEKLFFGSGTQLSVL.

The chain employs TRBV7-9 and TRBJ1-2; 7 bases agree with TRBD1. This CDR3 contains 13 residues. Germline assignment: CDR1 SEHNR and CDR2 FQNEAQ (reference sequence). V trimming: 1 base; J trimming: 7 bases; junction bases outside the gene matches: 3. CDR3 nucleotide sequence: TGTGCCAGCAGCTTAGGCAGGGGGAGTGGCTACACCTTC. This sequence encodes CASSLGRGSGYTF.